This T cell receptor (beta chain) was documented in a study of T cells in Graves' hyperthyroidism and ophthalmopathy. In the study overall: Any treatment followed the collection of peripheral blood at initial diagnosis.

The length of the CDR3 is 17 residues. The germline V gene has CDR1 SNHLY and CDR2 FYNNEI. The V gene lost 2 bases and the J gene lost 0 bases, with 16 bases spanning the gap. Template material for amplifying TCR beta CDR3 regions consisted of RNA transcripts. With the HTBI primer set, the TCR CDR3 went through a first round of RT-PCR. Via MiXCR, TCRdb re-called the multiplex PCR reads, giving one row per CDR3 protein. The table includes more than 300,000 distinct CDR3 sequences, 18% detected once. Study-wide results and caveats: It was a median about seven months before onset that the model predicted ophthalmopathy.

This clonotype showed up many times. Its cognate antigen is unknown. The sequenced sample consisted of blood. This chain uses TRBV2 with TRBJ1-2, with a possible D match to TRBD1 (5 bases). This receptor was taken from a man between 18 and 29 years old with Graves' ophthalmopathy. DNA for the CDR3: TGTGCCAGCAGTGAATCTACAGGATTGGAAGCTAACTATGGCTACACCTTC. Protein product: CASSESTGLEANYGYTF. Filled out from reference TRBV2 and TRBJ1-2, the complete variable domain reads EPEVTQTPSHQVTQMGQEVILRCVPISNHLYFYWYRQILGQKVEFLVSFYNNEISEKSEIFDDQFSVERPDGSNFTLKIRSTKLEDSAMYFCASSESTGLEANYGYTFGSGTRLTVV.